A single sample is the source of the 25 T cell receptor beta chains below, sequenced in a study of beta chain features in type 1 diabetes. The whole isolated RNA underwent reverse transcription, so sequencing captured expressed TCRB transcripts. The data were produced by immunoSEQ multiplex PCR, yet TCRdb's version contains in-frame clones alone and is incomplete. The sample lists 600,000 to 650,000 clones; around 16% were seen once. The specimen was naive CD4+ T cells from blood. The origin of the receptors is a man younger than 35 in good health.

In this sample, this clone turned up a few times. V usage is TRBV7-3 and J usage is TRBJ2-5, with D possibly TRBD1 on 5 matching bases. Germline V gene lookup returns CDR1 SGHTA and CDR2 FQGTGA. The V and J ends lost 0 bases and 2 bases respectively, with 13 bases between them. The CDR3 loop spans 16 amino acids. The DNA of the CDR3 is TGTGCCAGCAGCTTAACAAGCTGGACACAGCAAGAGACCCAGTACTTC. This encodes CASSLTSWTQQETQYF.

The genes are TRBV10-3 and TRBJ2-1; the D is unclear. V was cut by 3 bases and J by 4 bases, with 4 bases left in between. The CDR3 extends over 12 amino acids. From germline, CDR1 is ENHRY and CDR2 SYGVKD. The CDR3 reads CAISERYNEQFF. The CDR3, as DNA: TGTGCCATCAGTGAACGGTACAATGAGCAGTTCTTC.

This clone was recorded a few times. The chain uses TRBV10-3 and TRBJ2-2; 8 positions match TRBD1. CDR1 ENHRY and CDR2 SYGVKD come from the germline V gene. The V gene end was trimmed by 10 bases and the J gene end by 0 bases; junction bases not matched to a gene: 4. CDR3 size: 14 residues. Written as DNA, the CDR3 is TGTGCCACCTGGACAGGGTCGAACACCGGGGAGCTGTTTTTT. Its translation: CATWTGSNTGELFF.

This chain joins TRBV19 and TRBJ2-4; 7 bases are a match to TRBD1. CDR1 is LNHDA and CDR2 is SQIVND in the germline V gene (reference sequence). The CDR3 loop spans 16 amino acids. V lost 5 bases and J lost 0; bases outside the gene matches: 7. CDR3 sequence reads: CASSGTAYIAKNIQYF. Here the CDR3 DNA reads TGTGCCAGTAGTGGGACAGCGTATATAGCCAAAAACATTCAGTACTTC.

The chain employs TRBV6-6 and TRBJ1-5, with a weak D call TRBD1 (6 bases). The CDR3 spans 13 residues. Germline-derived CDR1 and CDR2 are MNHNY and SVGAGI (reference sequence). The V end lost 7 bases, the J end lost 3 bases, and 10 bases lay between the germline ends. The CDR3 bases are TGTGCCAGCACCGGACAGCTCAATCAGCCCCAGCATTTT. Its protein is CASTGQLNQPQHF.

V is TRBV4-3 and J is TRBJ2-1; TRBD2 aligns across 9 bases. Germline CDR1 LGHNA, CDR2 YSLEER. J gave up 1 base and V 2 bases, and 12 bases lay outside the gene matches. This CDR3 comprises 19 residues. The CDR3: CASSQRAVASGNSYNEQFF. The DNA for the CDR3 is TGCGCCAGCAGCCAAAGGGCAGTAGCTAGCGGGAATTCCTACAATGAGCAGTTCTTC.

This sequence joins TRBV7-9 and TRBJ1-5; weak D call: TRBD1 (5 bases). V lost 5 bases, J lost 9 bases, and 11 bases lay in between. Germline loops: CDR1 SEHNR, CDR2 FQNEAQ (reference sequence). This CDR3 has 12 residues. The chain's CDR3 is CASSLQGGPQHF. The CDR3, as DNA: TGTGCCAGCAGCCTCCAGGGTGGGCCCCAGCATTTT.

This chain links TRBV7-3 with TRBJ2-3; D is perhaps TRBD2 (6 bases). The germline V gene has CDR1 SGHTA and CDR2 FQGTGA. The CDR3 is made up of 18 amino acids. V lost 5 bases, J lost 4 bases, and 25 bases lay in between. As DNA, the CDR3 is TGTGCCAGCAGCCTACGGCCACTAGCACCTCAGAGCGCAGATACGCAGTATTTT. This codes for CASSLRPLAPQSADTQYF.

The CDR3 nucleotides read TGTGCCAGCAGGAACAGGGATTCCTACGAGCAGTACTTC. It is translated as CASRNRDSYEQYF. The gene calls are TRBV28 and TRBJ2-7, with D possibly being TRBD1 (6 bases). The V end was cut by 6 bases, the J end by 1 base, with 10 bases between. From germline, CDR1 is MDHEN and CDR2 SYDVKM. CDR3 length: 13 residues.

CDR3 residues: CASRSTWGGVSETQYF. CDR3 DNA sequence: TGTGCCAGCCGAAGCACTTGGGGAGGGGTGAGCGAGACCCAGTACTTC. The V gene is TRBV28, the J gene TRBJ2-5, with 7 positions matching TRBD2. J was trimmed by 5 bases and V by 8 bases; bases with no gene match: 17. Germline CDR1 reads MDHEN; CDR2 reads SYDVKM. The length of the CDR3 is 16 residues.

V gene TRBV7-8 combines with J gene TRBJ2-3; the D is unclear. Germline assignment: CDR1 SGHVS and CDR2 FQNEAQ. Trimming took 5 bases from V and 6 from J, leaving 12 bases between them. This CDR3 contains 13 residues. This CDR3 reads CASSQRLLDTQYF. The CDR3 nucleotides are TGTGCCAGCAGCCAAAGGTTACTTGATACGCAGTATTTT.

A few counts support this clone. The gene calls are TRBV7-2 and TRBJ2-5, with 8 bases that match TRBD2. CDR1 and CDR2 (germline): SGHTA, FQGNSA. The J segment lost 2 bases and the V segment lost 5 bases, leaving 7 bases of the junction unmatched. This CDR3 spans 15 amino acids. CDR3 protein: CASSHPGLVQETQYF. In DNA, the CDR3 is TGTGCCAGCAGCCACCCGGGACTAGTGCAAGAGACCCAGTACTTC.

This clone was recorded a few times. This chain uses TRBV7-8 with TRBJ2-1; 10 bases align to TRBD1. The CDR3 extends over 15 amino acids. CDR1 SGHVS and CDR2 FQNEAQ come from the germline V gene. Trimming took 5 bases from V and 6 from J; bases not matched to a gene: 7. CDR3 residues: CASSPGQGIPNEQFF. CDR3 coding DNA: TGTGCCAGCAGCCCGGGACAGGGGATTCCCAATGAGCAGTTCTTC.

The chain is built from TRBV5-1 and TRBJ2-4; no clear D gene. There are 15 residues in the CDR3. Trimming shortened V by 0 bases and J by 6 bases, and 13 bases separated the two germline ends. Germline-derived CDR1 and CDR2 are SGHRS and YFSETQ. Here the CDR3 DNA reads TGCGCCAGCAGCTTGGCCAATTCCGTGGGAAACATTCAGTACTTC. Its translation is CASSLANSVGNIQYF.

This clone was picked up a small number of times. This chain links TRBV11-2 with TRBJ2-3; 7 bases align to TRBD2. CDR3 length: 15 amino acids. V lost 7 bases to trimming and J lost 4 bases; unmatched junction nucleotides: 11. In germline, CDR1 is SGHAT, CDR2 FQNNGV. For the CDR3, the DNA is TGTGCCAGCACTTTCCGGCGGGGGTGGTCAGATACGCAGTATTTT. Amino acids: CASTFRRGWSDTQYF.

The chain links TRBV6-5 to TRBJ1-1; weak D call: TRBD1 (5 bases). Trimming left V 6 bases short and J 7 bases short, with 18 bases between. Germline V gene data show CDR1 as MNHEY and CDR2 as SVGAGI. This CDR3 contains 14 residues. The CDR3 sequence is CASRPRTSGGEAFF. CDR3 sequence (DNA): TGTGCCAGCAGGCCCAGGACCTCGGGGGGTGAAGCTTTCTTT.

This clone was observed a handful of times. The chain joins TRBV10-3 to TRBJ1-5; no firm D call. Between the trimmed V and J ends, which lost 0 bases and 7 bases, there was a span of 13 bases. The CDR3 consists of 15 residues. Germline lookup yields CDR1 ENHRY and CDR2 SYGVKD. CDR3 sequence: CAISESGSQNQPQHF. The CDR3 nucleotides are TGTGCCATCAGTGAGTCGGGGTCCCAAAACCAGCCCCAGCATTTT.

In its sample, this clone was seen a few times. The CDR3 DNA follows: TGTGCCAGCAGCTTGTTTAGCGGGACCTACAATGAGCAGTTCTTC. It yields the protein CASSLFSGTYNEQFF. The V gene is TRBV5-6, the J gene TRBJ2-1, with TRBD2 matching over 8 bases. CDR1 and CDR2 (germline): SGHDT, YYEEEE. The CDR3 runs to 15 residues. Trimming cost V 1 base and J 2 bases; bases outside gene matches: 2. The whole variable domain, filled in from reference TRBV5-6 and TRBJ2-1, reads DAGVTQSPTHLIKTRGQQVTLRCSPKSGHDTVSWYQQALGQGPQFIFQYYEEEERQRGNFPDRFSGHQFPNYSSELNVNALLLGDSALYLCASSLFSGTYNEQFFGPGTRLTVL.

The sample holds a few counts of this clone. This rearrangement joins TRBV10-2 to TRBJ2-7; D is undetermined. Germline V gene data show CDR1 as WSHSY and CDR2 as SAAADI. This CDR3 comprises 11 residues. The ends were cut back, 2 bases at V and 4 bases at J, with 3 bases in the middle. The CDR3 DNA sequence: TGCGCCAGCAGTGAGGGGTACGAGCAGTACTTC. This codes for CASSEGYEQYF.

This clone was seen more than once but under ten times. This chain joins TRBV7-9 and TRBJ2-7; D unclear. V shed 4 bases and J shed 3 bases, with 7 bases lying between them. The CDR3 covers 12 residues. Germline V CDR1 and CDR2: SEHNR, FQNEAQ (reference sequence). The CDR3 sequence is CASSSKGYEQYF. The DNA of the CDR3 is TGTGCCAGCAGCTCAAAGGGCTACGAGCAGTACTTC.

This clone was observed a handful of times. This sequence joins TRBV5-5 and TRBJ2-5; possible D gene TRBD1, 6 bases. Trimming took off 0 bases at V and 1 base at J, with 13 bases between the two ends. CDR3 size: 16 residues. Germline CDR1 SGHKS, CDR2 YYEKEE (reference sequence). The CDR3 nucleotides are TGTGCCAGCAGCTTGGCAGGACAGACCGGCCAAGAGACCCAGTACTTC. It codes for CASSLAGQTGQETQYF.

The chain carries TRBV28 and TRBJ1-2, with TRBD1 identical over 7 bases. The CDR3 has 18 residues. Germline V CDR1 and CDR2: MDHEN, SYDVKM. Trimming at V came to 7 bases and at J to 4 bases, leaving 21 bases not matched to a gene. CDR3 residues: CASTQQGFFTGPLYGYTF. The CDR3 DNA sequence: TGTGCCAGCACTCAACAGGGGTTCTTTACCGGTCCACTCTATGGCTACACCTTC.

As DNA, the CDR3 is TGTGCCAGCAGTGAAGGGCGGTGGTCAGGCAATCAGCCCCAGCATTTT. This gives the protein CASSEGRWSGNQPQHF. The chain recombines TRBV6-1 with TRBJ1-5; D is unclear. This CDR3 is built from 16 residues. V lost 1 base and J lost 2, with 12 bases in between. Germline values: CDR1 MNHNS, CDR2 SASEGT.

The rearrangement links TRBV7-2 to TRBJ2-5; TRBD2 might be the D (6 bases). V shed 4 bases and J shed 5 bases, with 8 bases lying between them. Germline V lookup: CDR1 SGHTA, CDR2 FQGNSA. This CDR3 has 12 amino acids. CDR3 in amino acids: CASSWDWETQYF. In DNA form, the CDR3 reads TGTGCCAGCAGCTGGGACTGGGAGACCCAGTACTTC.

The table lists this clone with a few counts. The chain couples TRBV4-1 to TRBJ2-2; no firm D call. CDR3 length equals 12 residues. V gave up 4 bases and J gave up 8 bases, with 8 bases separating them. CDR1 is MGHRA, CDR2 YSYEKL, per germline. CDR3 protein: CASSLYFGELFF. The DNA of the CDR3 is TGCGCCAGCAGCCTATACTTTGGGGAGCTGTTTTTT.